This TCR beta chain stems from a study of T cell responses to AZD1222 COVID-19 vaccine. Profiled with immunoSEQ multiplex PCR; TCRdb holds only in-frame clones, not every one. The sample holds roughly 98,000 clones; roughly 84% are singletons and the top ten take 13% to 15%. Notes on the study in general: It was only a handful of AZD1222 recipients who were seropositive at baseline.

Of note for this clone: Its target is unknown.

The CDR3 covers 11 residues. V lost 5 bases to trimming and J lost 9 bases, with 11 bases between them. Germline loops: CDR1 SQVTM, CDR2 ANQGSEA. J is TRBJ2-1 and V is TRBV29-1; D not resolved. The specimen comprised peripheral blood, sampled 28 days after the second AZD1222 dose. The source is an adult who received the AZD1222 COVID-19 vaccine. DNA for the CDR3: TGCAGCGTTATAGGGAACGGTGAGCAGTTCTTC. It is translated as CSVIGNGEQFF.